This T cell receptor (beta chain) was identified during a study of radiotherapy plus CTLA-4 blockade in lung cancer. Study-wide context: The study recorded objective responses in roughly 20% of patients and disease control in about 31%. Study-level findings and limits: Increased serum interferon-beta after radiation also reportedly predicted response strongly. Researchers report tumor-derived TCR clones expanding in blood after radiotherapy plus ipilimumab.

J lost 5 bases, V lost 4 bases, and 5 bases had no gene match. There are 15 residues in the CDR3. CDR1 and CDR2 from the germline V gene are SGHTA and FQGNSA. CTLA-4 blockade with ipilimumab, together with focal radiation, was given to patients with chemo-refractory metastatic non-small-cell lung cancer. This clone was counted between two and nine times. Its antigen is not identified. TCRdb's copy holds only in-frame clones and misses some; the assay was immunoSEQ multiplex PCR. The sample includes under 110,000 clones, around 85% seen only once; the top ten take roughly 2.3%. This clonotype originated in a human donor with non-small cell lung cancer that progressed on radiotherapy plus ipilimumab. Some clones in this sample may be carry-over from other donors' samples. The V gene is TRBV7-2, the J gene TRBJ2-1; 10 bases match TRBD2. Source: peripheral blood, taken from a patient treated with radiotherapy plus ipilimumab. Here the CDR3 DNA reads TGTGCCAGCAGCTACGGGACTAGCGTCCACAATGAGCAGTTCTTC. Translating it yields CASSYGTSVHNEQFF.